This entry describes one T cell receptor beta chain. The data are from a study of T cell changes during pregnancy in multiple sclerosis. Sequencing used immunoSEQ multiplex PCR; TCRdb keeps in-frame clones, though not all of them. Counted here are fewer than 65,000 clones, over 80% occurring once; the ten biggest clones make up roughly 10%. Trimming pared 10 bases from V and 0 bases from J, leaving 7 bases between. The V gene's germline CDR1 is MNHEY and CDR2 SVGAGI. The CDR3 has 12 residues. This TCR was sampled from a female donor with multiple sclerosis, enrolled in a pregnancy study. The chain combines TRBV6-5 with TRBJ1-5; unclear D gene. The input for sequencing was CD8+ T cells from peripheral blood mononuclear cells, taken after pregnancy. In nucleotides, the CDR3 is TGTGCCACGGGGTATAGCAATCAGCCCCAGCATTTT. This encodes CATGYSNQPQHF.